These T cell receptor beta chains were read from a single sample in a study of blood T cell repertoires in COVID-19. Method: immunoSEQ multiplex PCR; TCRdb's copy keeps in-frame clones and lacks some. The table shows 99,000 or so clones, with around 86% occurring only once. The sample consisted of peripheral blood. All receptors derive from a man aged 45-65 years with acute or convalescent COVID-19. Each CDR3 is given with its conserved first and last residue. D genes are given only for firm matches. The listing skips clone size in some rows; elsewhere it reads once, few, many or a size class.

CDR3nt: TGTGCCAGCAGCAAGATGAGGGAGGCCTCCTACAATGAGCAGTTCTTC
CDR3aa: CASSKMREASYNEQFF
j_gene: TRBJ2-1
abundance: NA
v_gene: TRBV21-1
d_gene: NA

CDR3nt: TGTGCCTGGAGGGCTGGAGGGGGCTGGAATTCACCCCTCCACTTT
CDR3aa: CAWRAGGGWNSPLHF
j_gene: TRBJ1-6
abundance: NA
v_gene: TRBV30
d_gene: TRBD1

CDR3nt: TGTGCCAGCAGCGGGGGACAGCGGGAGACCCAGTACTTC
CDR3aa: CASSGGQRETQYF
j_gene: TRBJ2-5
abundance: NA
v_gene: TRBV7-2
d_gene: TRBD1

CDR3nt: TGTGCCAGCAGTTTAGCGGGAGGGCCAAGATGGGGGAATGAGCAGTTCTTC
CDR3aa: CASSLAGGPRWGNEQFF
j_gene: TRBJ2-1
abundance: NA
v_gene: TRBV27
d_gene: TRBD2

CDR3nt: TGTGCCAGCAGCCACGTTGCTAGCGGGAAGGTTTTCTCCTACGAGCAGTACTTC
CDR3aa: CASSHVASGKVFSYEQYF
j_gene: TRBJ2-7
abundance: once
v_gene: TRBV3-1/TRBV3-2
d_gene: TRBD2

CDR3nt: TGTGCCAGCAGCCAGGGACAGACAAGCTATGGCTACACCTTC
CDR3aa: CASSQGQTSYGYTF
j_gene: TRBJ1-2
abundance: NA
v_gene: TRBV3-1/TRBV3-2
d_gene: TRBD1

CDR3nt: TGCGCCAGCAGCCAAGATCCTAGCGGGTACTACAATGAGCAGTTCTTC
CDR3aa: CASSQDPSGYYNEQFF
j_gene: TRBJ2-1
abundance: few
v_gene: TRBV4-1
d_gene: TRBD2

CDR3nt: TGTGCCAGCAGCACAGGGACATCCGTAACAGATACGCAGTATTTT
CDR3aa: CASSTGTSVTDTQYF
j_gene: TRBJ2-3
abundance: few
v_gene: TRBV11-2
d_gene: NA

CDR3nt: TGTGCCAGCAGCTCCTCGCTCTCCATCCCCAGGGGCGACGCTGAAGCTTTCTTT
CDR3aa: CASSSSLSIPRGDAEAFF
j_gene: TRBJ1-1
abundance: NA
v_gene: TRBV7-9
d_gene: NA

CDR3nt: TGCGCCAGCAGCTTAAGGGGATGGGAGCAGTACTTC
CDR3aa: CASSLRGWEQYF
j_gene: TRBJ2-7
abundance: few
v_gene: TRBV5-1
d_gene: NA

CDR3nt: TGTGCCAGTAGTATAGCCGGGACAGGGGGCCTCTACGAGCAGTACTTC
CDR3aa: CASSIAGTGGLYEQYF
j_gene: TRBJ2-7
abundance: NA
v_gene: TRBV19
d_gene: TRBD1

CDR3nt: TGTGCCAGCAGCCAGTACAGGGTTTACAATGAGCAGTTCTTC
CDR3aa: CASSQYRVYNEQFF
j_gene: TRBJ2-1
abundance: NA
v_gene: TRBV14
d_gene: NA

CDR3nt: TGTGCCACCAGTAGTGTAGGGACAGGATACCAAGAGACCCAGTACTTC
CDR3aa: CATSSVGTGYQETQYF
j_gene: TRBJ2-5
abundance: NA
v_gene: TRBV24-1
d_gene: TRBD1

CDR3nt: TGTGCCAGCAGTAACCTGGTGTTTCAAGCGCAAGAGACCCAGTACTTC
CDR3aa: CASSNLVFQAQETQYF
j_gene: TRBJ2-5
abundance: few
v_gene: TRBV6-6
d_gene: NA

CDR3nt: TGTGCCAGCCTAACCGGGGAGACCTACGAGCAGTACTTC
CDR3aa: CASLTGETYEQYF
j_gene: TRBJ2-7
abundance: NA
v_gene: TRBV21-1
d_gene: NA

CDR3nt: TGTGCCAGCAGTTCCCGGAAAGGGACTAGCGGGATGAACACCGGGGAGCTGTTTTTT
CDR3aa: CASSSRKGTSGMNTGELFF
j_gene: TRBJ2-2
abundance: NA
v_gene: TRBV27
d_gene: TRBD2

CDR3nt: TGTGCCAGATCCCGACCTAGCGGCCTTTATAATGAGCAGTTCTTC
CDR3aa: CARSRPSGLYNEQFF
j_gene: TRBJ2-1
abundance: NA
v_gene: TRBV5-8
d_gene: TRBD2

CDR3nt: TGTGCCAGCAGCCCTACGGGACTCAGGGAGTACGAGCAGTACTTC
CDR3aa: CASSPTGLREYEQYF
j_gene: TRBJ2-7
abundance: NA
v_gene: TRBV5-5
d_gene: NA

CDR3nt: TGTGCCAGCAGCTATTCGGGGAGGCCTCCCTACGAGCAGTACTTC
CDR3aa: CASSYSGRPPYEQYF
j_gene: TRBJ2-7
abundance: NA
v_gene: TRBV28
d_gene: NA

CDR3nt: TGCGCCAGCAGCTTGGCCGGGACAGGGGGATACAATGAGCAGTTCTTC
CDR3aa: CASSLAGTGGYNEQFF
j_gene: TRBJ2-1
abundance: NA
v_gene: TRBV5-1
d_gene: TRBD1

CDR3nt: TGTGCCAGCAGCCAAGAATGGCCCCCTCGCAATCAGCCCCAGCATTTT
CDR3aa: CASSQEWPPRNQPQHF
j_gene: TRBJ1-5
abundance: NA
v_gene: TRBV4-2
d_gene: NA

CDR3nt: TGCGCCAGCAGCTCCGGACAGGGACACACTGAAGCTTTCTTT
CDR3aa: CASSSGQGHTEAFF
j_gene: TRBJ1-1
abundance: NA
v_gene: TRBV5-1
d_gene: TRBD1

CDR3nt: TGTGCCAGCAGGCCTACTAGAGTACAAGAGACCCAGTACTTC
CDR3aa: CASRPTRVQETQYF
j_gene: TRBJ2-5
abundance: once
v_gene: TRBV27
d_gene: NA

CDR3nt: TGTGCCGCCGGCGCAGGGGCGCGGGAAAAACTGTTTTTT
CDR3aa: CAAGAGAREKLFF
j_gene: TRBJ1-4
abundance: NA
v_gene: TRBV6-5
d_gene: NA

CDR3nt: TGTGCCAGCAGCTCCCAGGGGGGCCTCAATCAGCCCCAGCATTTT
CDR3aa: CASSSQGGLNQPQHF
j_gene: TRBJ1-5
abundance: NA
v_gene: TRBV7-2
d_gene: TRBD1

CDR3nt: TGTGCCTGGAGTCGGGAGAACTATAGCAATCAGCCCCAGCATTTT
CDR3aa: CAWSRENYSNQPQHF
j_gene: TRBJ1-5
abundance: NA
v_gene: TRBV30
d_gene: NA